The present entry profiles one TCR beta chain with its context. Indicated time point: pretreatment peripheral blood. The data were taken from a study of PD-L1 blockade in urothelial cancer. Across the whole study: A median of about 140,000 T cells was found in the blood samples.

Every PCR was spiked with synthetic TCR analog templates. Profiled with immunoSEQ multiplex PCR; TCRdb holds only in-frame clones, not every one. The table records just over 50,000 clones, roughly 80% of them present only once. Here the sequenced sample was PBMCs, taken around atezolizumab (anti-PD-L1) treatment. The clonotype was recovered from a man aged 70 or older with urothelial cancer.

Here the CDR3 reads CASSSYHEQYF. The CDR3 DNA sequence: TGTGCCAGCAGCTCCTATCACGAGCAGTACTTC. The chain couples TRBV11-3 to TRBJ2-7, with D hard to call. Trimming stripped 4 bases from V and 5 bases from J, with 6 bases between. From germline, CDR1 is SGHNT and CDR2 YENEEA. CDR3 length: 11 amino acids. Together with reference TRBV11-3 and TRBJ2-7, the CDR3 gives the full variable domain: EAGVVQSPRYKIIEKKQPVAFWCNPISGHNTLYWYLQNLGQGPELLIRYENEEAVDDSQLPKDRFSAERLKGVDSTLKIQPAELGDSAVYLCASSSYHEQYFGPGTRLTVT.